A single sample is the source of the 10 T cell receptor beta chains below, sequenced in a study of blood T cell repertoires in COVID-19. Assay used: immunoSEQ multiplex PCR; TCRdb lists only in-frame clones, some missing. This table has more than 350,000 clones, 89% appearing once. The material sequenced was peripheral blood. Every receptor here comes from a woman in her twenties or thirties with COVID-19, enrolled during active disease.

V is TRBV5-4 and J is TRBJ1-3; unclear D gene. CDR1 is SGHNT, CDR2 YYREEE, per germline (reference sequence). This CDR3 spans 17 amino acids. Trimming stripped 2 bases from V and 0 bases from J, with 15 bases between. CDR3 in amino acids: CASSFFGQIHSGNTIYF. In DNA, the CDR3 is TGTGCCAGCAGCTTCTTTGGGCAGATCCACTCTGGAAACACCATATATTTT.

There are a few counts of this clone. The genes are TRBV4-1 and TRBJ1-5; D is uncertain. V was shortened by 1 base and J by 0 bases, with 4 bases between the two germline ends. The length of the CDR3 is 14 residues. Germline-derived CDR1 and CDR2 are MGHRA and YSYEKL. In DNA form, the CDR3 reads TGCGCCAGCAGCCAAGTCGGTAGCAATCAGCCCCAGCATTTT. This translates into CASSQVGSNQPQHF.

CDR3 amino acids: CASSLGQGRTTDTQYF. CDR3 nucleotides: TGTGCCAGCAGTTTAGGACAGGGGCGAACTACAGATACGCAGTATTTT. The chain couples TRBV6-2 or TRBV6-3 to TRBJ2-3, with 9 positions matching TRBD1. There are 16 residues in the CDR3. Unmatched junction bases numbered 8, after V lost 4 bases and J lost 3 bases. CDR1 and CDR2 from the germline V gene are MNHEY and SVGEGT.

This clone was found once. CDR3 sequence reads: CASSEGVRGQTDTQYF. Written as DNA, the CDR3 is TGTGCCAGCAGTGAAGGGGTCAGGGGGCAAACAGATACGCAGTATTTT. The V call is TRBV2, the J call TRBJ2-3; 8 bases fit TRBD1. The CDR3 consists of 16 residues. With 1 base clipped from V and 3 bases from J, the junction kept 6 bases outside the gene matches. Germline lookup yields CDR1 SNHLY and CDR2 FYNNEI.

The chain uses TRBV4-3 and TRBJ2-1; 8 bases align to TRBD2. The CDR3 is 17 residues long. From germline, CDR1 is LGHNA and CDR2 YSLEER. Losses at the gene ends were 0 bases for V and 0 bases for J; bases not matched to a gene: 4. The CDR3 spells CASSQDTSGSSYNEQFF. The CDR3 DNA reads as TGCGCCAGCAGCCAAGACACCAGCGGGAGCTCCTACAATGAGCAGTTCTTC.

The gene calls are TRBV6-6 and TRBJ2-4; the D gene is possibly TRBD1 (6 bases). In germline, CDR1 is MNHNY, CDR2 SVGAGI (reference sequence). The V and J ends lost 0 bases and 10 bases respectively, with 19 bases between them. The CDR3 spans 16 residues. CDR3 DNA sequence: TGTGCCAGCAGTTACTCGATGTCTGGACAGAGAGTTATTCAGTACTTC. This encodes CASSYSMSGQRVIQYF.

The rearrangement uses TRBV19 and TRBJ2-7, with 11 positions matching TRBD2. Germline V lookup: CDR1 LNHDA, CDR2 SQIVND (reference sequence). This CDR3 contains 13 residues. CDR3 in amino acids: CASSPGLADPGDV. In nucleotides, the CDR3 is TGTGCCAGTAGTCCGGGACTAGCGGATCCCGGGGACGTC.

CDR3 protein: CASSLVGGETQYF. The CDR3, as DNA: TGTGCCAGCAGCTTAGTAGGGGGAGAGACCCAGTACTTC. The chain uses TRBV7-9 and TRBJ2-5; tentatively, D is TRBD1 (6 bases). The CDR3 sequence is 13 residues long. Germline-derived CDR1 and CDR2 are SEHNR and FQNEAQ (reference sequence). Trimming took 1 base from V and 4 from J, leaving 7 bases between them.

The chain links TRBV5-6 to TRBJ2-3; D is unclear. The CDR3 is made up of 14 amino acids. V gave up 0 bases and J gave up 3 bases, with 8 bases separating them. Germline CDR1 reads SGHDT; CDR2 reads YYEEEE. The CDR3 DNA is TGTGCCAGCAGCTTGGGCGCTAGGACAGATACGCAGTATTTT. This codes for CASSLGARTDTQYF.

This sequence joins TRBV7-9 and TRBJ1-6, with 8 bases matching TRBD1. The germline CDR1 and CDR2 sequences are SEHNR and FQNEAQ (reference sequence). The CDR3 sequence is 14 residues long. J was trimmed by 10 bases and V by 6 bases; bases with no gene match: 8. The CDR3 sequence is CASSLNRGDSPLHF. CDR3 nucleotide sequence: TGTGCCAGCAGTCTCAACAGGGGGGACTCACCCCTCCACTTT.